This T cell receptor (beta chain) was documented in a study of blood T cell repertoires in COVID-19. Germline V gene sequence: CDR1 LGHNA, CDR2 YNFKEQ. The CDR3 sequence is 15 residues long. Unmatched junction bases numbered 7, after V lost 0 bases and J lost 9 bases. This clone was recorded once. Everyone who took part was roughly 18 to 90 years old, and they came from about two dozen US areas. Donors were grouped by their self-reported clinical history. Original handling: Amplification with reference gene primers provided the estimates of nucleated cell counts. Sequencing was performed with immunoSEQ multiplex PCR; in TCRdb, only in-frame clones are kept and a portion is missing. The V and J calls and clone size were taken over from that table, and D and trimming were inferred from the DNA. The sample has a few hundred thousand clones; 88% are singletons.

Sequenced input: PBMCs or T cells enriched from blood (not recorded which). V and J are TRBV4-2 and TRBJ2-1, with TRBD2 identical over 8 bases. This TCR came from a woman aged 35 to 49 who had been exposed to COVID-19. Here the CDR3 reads CASSQDEAGGSEQFF. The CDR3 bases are TGTGCCAGCAGCCAAGATGAGGCGGGGGGAAGTGAGCAGTTCTTC.